This T cell receptor beta chain derives from a study of cytomegalovirus exposure and HLA in healthy donors. The wider study: Genotyping of roughly 400 donors showed that 70% to 90% belonged to the Caucasian-associated ancestry cluster.

Regarding this clone: Its target is unknown.

V shed 7 bases and J shed 2 bases, with 12 bases lying between them. This CDR3 comprises 12 residues. Germline V gives CDR1 GTSNPN, CDR2 SVGIG (reference sequence). Study outcomes and limitations: In a later analysis, CMV-associated beta chains were mostly HLA-associated, it appeared. Testing in vitro showed a few CMV-associated chains specific for CMV antigens. Versus the approximately 720-donor mean, an Asian-associated ancestry cluster reportedly showed fewer N-insertions in a later analysis.

PCR employed 60 Vbeta and 13 Jbeta primers. The table came from immunoSEQ multiplex PCR; TCRdb's copy has only in-frame clones and leaves some out. The listing contains 150,000 or so clones. Source material: PBMCs. The V call is TRBV30, the J call TRBJ2-7; D might be TRBD1 (6 bases). The clonotype originates from a woman aged 50 to 60 in good health and CMV-seronegative. The CDR3 protein is CASAGDAYEQYF. CDR3 nucleotide sequence: TGTGCCTCGGCAGGGGATGCCTACGAGCAGTACTTC. The complete variable domain, with remaining parts taken from reference TRBV30 and TRBJ2-7, reads SQTIHQWPATLVQPVGSPLSLECTVEGTSNPNLYWYRQAAGRGLQLLFYSVGIGQISSEVPQNLSASRPQDRQFILSSKKLLLSDSGFYLCASAGDAYEQYFGPGTRLTVT.